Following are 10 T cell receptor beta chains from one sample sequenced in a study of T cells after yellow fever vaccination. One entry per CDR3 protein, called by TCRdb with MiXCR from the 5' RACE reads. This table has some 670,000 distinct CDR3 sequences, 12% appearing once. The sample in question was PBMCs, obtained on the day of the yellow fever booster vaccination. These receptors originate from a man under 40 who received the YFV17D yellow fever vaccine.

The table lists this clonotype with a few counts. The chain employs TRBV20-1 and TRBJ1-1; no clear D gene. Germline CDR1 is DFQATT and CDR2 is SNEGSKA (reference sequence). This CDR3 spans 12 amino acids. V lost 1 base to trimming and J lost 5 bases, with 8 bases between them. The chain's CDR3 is CSARVTGTEAFF. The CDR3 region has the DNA TGCAGTGCTAGAGTCACCGGGACTGAAGCTTTCTTT.

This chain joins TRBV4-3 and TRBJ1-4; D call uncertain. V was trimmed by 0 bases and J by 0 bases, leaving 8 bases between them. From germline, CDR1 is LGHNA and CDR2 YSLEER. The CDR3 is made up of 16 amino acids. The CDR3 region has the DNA TGCGCCAGCAGCCAAGAAGGCTCTGCAACTAATGAAAAACTGTTTTTT. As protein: CASSQEGSATNEKLFF.

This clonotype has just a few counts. CDR3 DNA sequence: TGTGCCAGCAGTTCCGAACTAGCGGGAGTGGGGGAGACCCAGTACTTC. Encoded protein: CASSSELAGVGETQYF. V usage is TRBV12-3 or TRBV12-4 and J usage is TRBJ2-5; TRBD2 matches at 11 bases. J gave up 5 bases and V 4 bases, and 9 bases lay outside the gene matches. The CDR3 consists of 16 residues.

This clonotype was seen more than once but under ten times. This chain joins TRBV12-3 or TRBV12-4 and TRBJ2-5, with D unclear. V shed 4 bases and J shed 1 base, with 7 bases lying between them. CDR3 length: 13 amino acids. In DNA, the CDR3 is TGTGCCAGCAGTTCGCATGCCCAAGAGACCCAGTACTTC. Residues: CASSSHAQETQYF.

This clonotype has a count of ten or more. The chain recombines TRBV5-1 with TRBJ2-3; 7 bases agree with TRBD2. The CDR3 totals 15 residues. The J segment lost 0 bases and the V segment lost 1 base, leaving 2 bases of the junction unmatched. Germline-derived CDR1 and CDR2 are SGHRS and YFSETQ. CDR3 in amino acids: CASSLLAASTDTQYF. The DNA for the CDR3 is TGCGCCAGCAGCTTGCTAGCGGCTAGCACAGATACGCAGTATTTT.

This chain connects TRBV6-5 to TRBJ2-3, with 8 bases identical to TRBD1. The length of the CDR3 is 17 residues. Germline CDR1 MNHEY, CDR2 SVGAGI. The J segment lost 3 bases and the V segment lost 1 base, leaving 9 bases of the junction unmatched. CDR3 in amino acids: CASSYYRQGSETDTQYF. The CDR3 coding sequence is TGTGCCAGCAGTTACTACAGACAGGGGTCTGAAACAGATACGCAGTATTTT.

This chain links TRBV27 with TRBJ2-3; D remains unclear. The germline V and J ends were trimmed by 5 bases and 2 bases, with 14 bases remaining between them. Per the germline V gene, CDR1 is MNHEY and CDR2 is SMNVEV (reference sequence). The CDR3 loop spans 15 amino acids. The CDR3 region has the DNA TGTGCCAGCAGTCCCGAGGTTCTTAACACAGATACGCAGTATTTT. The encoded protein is CASSPEVLNTDTQYF.

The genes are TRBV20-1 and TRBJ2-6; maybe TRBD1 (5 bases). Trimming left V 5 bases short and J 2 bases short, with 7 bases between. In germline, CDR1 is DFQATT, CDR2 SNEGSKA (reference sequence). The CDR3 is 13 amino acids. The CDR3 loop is CSAVTAGANVLTF. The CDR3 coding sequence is TGCAGTGCTGTGACAGCTGGGGCCAACGTCCTGACTTTC.

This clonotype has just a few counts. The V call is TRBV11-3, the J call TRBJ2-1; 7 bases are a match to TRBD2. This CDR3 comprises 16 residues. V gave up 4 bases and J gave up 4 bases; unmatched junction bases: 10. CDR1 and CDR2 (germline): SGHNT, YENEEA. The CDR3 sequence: CASSSGGAGTYNEQFF. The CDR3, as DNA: TGTGCCAGCAGCTCCGGGGGAGCGGGAACTTACAATGAGCAGTTCTTC.

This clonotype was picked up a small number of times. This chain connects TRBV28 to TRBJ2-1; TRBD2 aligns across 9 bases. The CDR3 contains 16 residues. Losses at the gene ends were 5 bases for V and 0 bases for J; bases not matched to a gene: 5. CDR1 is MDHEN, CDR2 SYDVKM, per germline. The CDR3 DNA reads TGTGCCAGCAGTCTCAATAGCGGGAGCTCCTACAATGAGCAGTTCTTC. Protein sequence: CASSLNSGSSYNEQFF.